The 5 T cell receptor beta chains in this list originate from one sample, sequenced in a study of T-cell reconstitution after alpha-beta-depleted transplantation in children. Using unique molecular identifiers, the investigators prepared the TCRbeta library. TCRdb processed the PCR reads anew with MiXCR; each CDR3 protein has one entry. The sample has 200,000 to 250,000 distinct CDR3 sequences; 6.6% are singletons. Sequencing used PBMCs, obtained before TCRalphabeta/CD19-depleted stem cell transplant. The receptors here all came from a boy between 2 and 10 years old with acute lymphoblastic leukemia, due to receive a stem cell transplant.

The chain has TRBV11-2 and TRBJ2-1; 12 bases match TRBD2. The CDR3 sequence is 18 residues long. Germline CDR1 is SGHAT and CDR2 is FQNNGV. V lost 4 bases, J lost 3 bases, and 10 bases stayed unmatched. CDR3 protein: CASSSTSGLAGNYNEQFF. CDR3 bases: TGTGCCAGCAGCTCGACTTCCGGACTAGCGGGAAACTACAATGAGCAGTTCTTC.

The CDR3 DNA sequence: TGTGCCAGCAGCCAAAGTCCAGCTTACGAGCAGTACTTC. The encoded protein is CASSQSPAYEQYF. The gene calls are TRBV14 and TRBJ2-7; D is uncertain. The CDR3 is made up of 13 amino acids. The germline CDR1 and CDR2 sequences are SGHDN and FVKESK. Trimming pared 2 bases from V and 4 bases from J, leaving 9 bases between.

This clonotype has a count of ten or more. J is TRBJ1-1 and V is TRBV5-1; tentatively, D is TRBD1 (6 bases). CDR3 length equals 13 residues. Germline V gene lookup returns CDR1 SGHRS and CDR2 YFSETQ. Deletions cut 0 bases from V and 7 bases from J, with 10 bases between. CDR3 loop: CASSLGGGYEAFF. For the CDR3, the DNA is TGCGCCAGCAGCTTGGGGGGGGGCTATGAAGCTTTCTTT.

There are many counts of this clonotype. The chain uses TRBV7-2 and TRBJ2-1; D is possibly TRBD1 (5 bases). Germline CDR1 is SGHTA and CDR2 is FQGNSA. The CDR3 consists of 13 residues. Trimming removed 2 bases at V and 9 bases at J, with 11 bases between. The CDR3 spells CASSLQGWGEQFF. The DNA of the CDR3 is TGTGCCAGCAGCTTACAGGGATGGGGTGAGCAGTTCTTC.

This clonotype appeared a few times. The rearrangement joins TRBV3-1 to TRBJ2-1; unclear D gene. This CDR3 comprises 14 residues. Germline CDR1 is LGHDT and CDR2 is YNNKEL (reference sequence). With 2 bases removed from V and 4 bases from J, the gap between germline ends came to 9 bases. The CDR3 sequence: CASSQTGPYNEQFF. The CDR3 DNA is TGTGCCAGCAGCCAAACCGGACCGTACAATGAGCAGTTCTTC.